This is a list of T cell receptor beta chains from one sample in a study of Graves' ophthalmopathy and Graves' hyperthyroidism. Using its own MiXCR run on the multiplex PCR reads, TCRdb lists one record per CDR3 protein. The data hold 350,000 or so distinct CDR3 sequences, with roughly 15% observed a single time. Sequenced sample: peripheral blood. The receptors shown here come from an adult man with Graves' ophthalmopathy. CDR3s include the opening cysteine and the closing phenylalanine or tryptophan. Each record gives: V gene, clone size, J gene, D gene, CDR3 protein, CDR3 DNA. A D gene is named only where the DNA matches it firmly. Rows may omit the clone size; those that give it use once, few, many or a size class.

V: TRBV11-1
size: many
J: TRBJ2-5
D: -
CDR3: CASSAPGTETQYF
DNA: TGTGCCAGCAGCGCACCAGGGACAGAGACCCAGTACTTC

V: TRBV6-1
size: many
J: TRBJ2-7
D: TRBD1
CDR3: CASTQTGQNSYEQYF
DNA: TGTGCCAGCACACAAACGGGACAGAACTCCTACGAGCAGTACTTC

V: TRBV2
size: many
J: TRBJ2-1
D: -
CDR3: CASRSGEEQFF
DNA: TGTGCCAGCAGGAGCGGAGAAGAGCAGTTCTTC

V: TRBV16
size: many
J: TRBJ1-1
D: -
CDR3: CASMGGGGAEAFF
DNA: TGTGCCAGCATGGGAGGTGGAGGGGCTGAAGCTTTCTTT

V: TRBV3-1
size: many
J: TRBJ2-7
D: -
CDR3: CASSQVYARGSSYEQYF
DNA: TGTGCCAGCAGCCAAGTCTACGCAAGGGGAAGCTCCTACGAGCAGTACTTC

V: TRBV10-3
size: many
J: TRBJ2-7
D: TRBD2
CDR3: CAIMREGLYEQYF
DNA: TGTGCCATCATGCGGGAGGGCCTCTACGAGCAGTACTTC

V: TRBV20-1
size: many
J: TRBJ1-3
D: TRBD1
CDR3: CSARRPGQGGNTIYF
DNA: TGCAGTGCTAGACGTCCGGGACAGGGCGGAAACACCATATATTTT

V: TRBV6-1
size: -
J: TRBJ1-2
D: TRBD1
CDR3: CASSEGQGNGYTF
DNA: TGTGCCAGCAGTGAGGGACAGGGCAATGGCTACACCTTC

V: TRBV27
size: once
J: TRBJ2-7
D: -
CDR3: CASSSGRGRAYEQSF
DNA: TGTGCCAGCAGTTCGGGACGGGGCAGGGCCTACGAGCAGTCCTTC

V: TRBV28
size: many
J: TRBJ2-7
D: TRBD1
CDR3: CASSKQGAPSYEQYF
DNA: TGTGCCAGCAGTAAACAGGGGGCCCCATCCTACGAGCAGTACTTC

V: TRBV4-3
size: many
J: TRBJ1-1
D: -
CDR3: CASSQDQRANTEAFF
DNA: TGCGCCAGCAGCCAAGATCAGCGAGCGAACACTGAAGCTTTCTTT

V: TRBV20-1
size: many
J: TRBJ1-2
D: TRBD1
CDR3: CSARQLQGLGVYGYTF
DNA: TGCAGTGCCAGACAACTACAGGGGCTGGGAGTCTATGGCTACACCTTC

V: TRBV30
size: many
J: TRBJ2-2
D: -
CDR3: CAWNREYTGELFF
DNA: TGTGCCTGGAACAGGGAGTACACCGGGGAGCTGTTTTTT

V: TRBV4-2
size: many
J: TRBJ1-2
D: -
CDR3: CASSQVQGRAGGYTF
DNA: TGTGCCAGCAGCCAAGTTCAGGGGAGGGCGGGTGGCTACACCTTC

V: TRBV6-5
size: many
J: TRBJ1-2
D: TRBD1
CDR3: CASKDRGRGYTF
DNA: TGTGCCAGCAAGGACAGGGGCCGGGGCTACACCTTC

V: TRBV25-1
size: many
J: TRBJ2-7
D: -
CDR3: CASSDAGLSSYEQYF
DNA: TGTGCCAGCAGTGACGCGGGCTTGAGCTCCTACGAGCAGTACTTC

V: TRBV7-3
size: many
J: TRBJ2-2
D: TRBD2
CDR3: CASSLIAAGDTGELFF
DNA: TGTGCCAGCAGCTTAATAGCTGCGGGAGACACCGGGGAGCTGTTTTTT

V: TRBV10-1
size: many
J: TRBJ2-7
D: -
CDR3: CASSESSGSYEQYF
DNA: TGCGCCAGCAGTGAGTCGAGTGGCAGCTACGAGCAGTACTTC

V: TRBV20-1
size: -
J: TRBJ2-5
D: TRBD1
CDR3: CSARPPGQEQETQYF
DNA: TGCAGTGCTAGGCCACCGGGACAGGAGCAAGAGACCCAGTACTTC

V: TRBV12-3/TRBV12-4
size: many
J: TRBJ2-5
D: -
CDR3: CASSWTFQETQYF
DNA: TGTGCCAGCAGCTGGACCTTCCAAGAGACCCAGTACTTC

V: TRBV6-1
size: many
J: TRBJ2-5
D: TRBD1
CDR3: CASRKGGAETQYF
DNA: TGTGCCAGCAGGAAAGGGGGCGCAGAGACCCAGTACTTC

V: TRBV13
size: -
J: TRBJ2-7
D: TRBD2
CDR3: CASSEGRVVSAEQYF
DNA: TGTGCCAGCAGCGAAGGGAGGGTCGTCTCTGCCGAGCAGTACTTC

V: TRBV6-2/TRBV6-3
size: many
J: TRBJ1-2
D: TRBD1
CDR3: CASGQGASNYGYTF
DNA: TGTGCCAGCGGACAGGGGGCTTCGAACTATGGCTACACCTTC

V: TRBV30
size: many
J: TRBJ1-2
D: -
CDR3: CAWSVPTTNYGYTF
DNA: TGTGCCTGGAGTGTACCGACGACTAACTATGGCTACACCTTC

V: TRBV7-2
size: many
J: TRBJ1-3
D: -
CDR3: CASSWRSGNTIYF
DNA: TGTGCCAGCAGCTGGCGGTCTGGAAACACCATATATTTT

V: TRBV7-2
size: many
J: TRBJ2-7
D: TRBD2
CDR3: CASSFSGGAAREQYF
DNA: TGTGCCAGCAGCTTTAGCGGGGGGGCGGCTCGGGAGCAGTACTTC

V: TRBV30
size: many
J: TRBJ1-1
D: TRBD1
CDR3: CAWSNFDRGTEAFF
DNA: TGTGCCTGGAGCAACTTTGACAGGGGGACTGAAGCTTTCTTT

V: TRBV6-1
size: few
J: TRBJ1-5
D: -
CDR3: CATQPSGGIGQPQHF
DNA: TGTGCCACACAACCCAGCGGAGGGATTGGTCAGCCCCAGCATTTT

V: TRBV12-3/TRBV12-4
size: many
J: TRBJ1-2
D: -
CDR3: CASSPWGSGYTF
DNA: TGTGCCAGCAGTCCGTGGGGGAGCGGCTACACCTTC

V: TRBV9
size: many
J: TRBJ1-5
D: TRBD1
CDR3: CASSVAGQVNQPQHF
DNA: TGTGCCAGCAGCGTAGCTGGACAGGTCAATCAGCCCCAGCATTTT

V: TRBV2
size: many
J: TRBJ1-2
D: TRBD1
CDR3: CASSPGQGYNYGYTF
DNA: TGTGCCAGCAGCCCCGGACAGGGATATAACTATGGCTACACCTTC

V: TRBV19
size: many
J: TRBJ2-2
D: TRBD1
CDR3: CASSILIGQGTGELFF
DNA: TGTGCCAGTAGTATTCTAATCGGACAGGGAACCGGGGAGCTGTTTTTT

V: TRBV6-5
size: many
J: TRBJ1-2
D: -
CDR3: CASSPGRNNYGYTF
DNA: TGTGCCAGCAGTCCGGGACGAAATAACTATGGCTACACCTTC

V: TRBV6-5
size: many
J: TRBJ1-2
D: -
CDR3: CASSFNKGVDLDYGYTF
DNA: TGTGCCAGCAGCTTTAACAAGGGTGTGGATTTAGACTATGGCTACACCTTC

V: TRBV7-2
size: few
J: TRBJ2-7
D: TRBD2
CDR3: CASSLRLAGGEQYF
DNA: TGTGCCAGCAGCCTGAGGCTAGCGGGAGGTGAACAGTACTTC

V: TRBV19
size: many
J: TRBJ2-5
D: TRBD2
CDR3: CASSTTSGTQETQYF
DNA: TGTGCCAGTAGCACGACTAGCGGGACTCAAGAGACCCAGTACTTC

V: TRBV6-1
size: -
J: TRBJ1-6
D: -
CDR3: CASTNGLGNSPLHF
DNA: TGTGCCAGCACCAACGGACTGGGTAATTCACCCCTCCACTTT

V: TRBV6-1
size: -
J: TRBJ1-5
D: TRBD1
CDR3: CASSELTGTQPQHF
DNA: TGTGCCAGCAGTGAACTGACAGGGACTCAGCCCCAGCATTTT

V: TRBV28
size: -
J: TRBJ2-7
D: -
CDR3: CASSSRGRRHYEQYF
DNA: TGTGCCAGCAGTTCCCGTGGGAGGCGGCACTACGAGCAGTACTTC

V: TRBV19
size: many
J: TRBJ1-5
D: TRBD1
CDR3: CASSTGTGVSNQPQHF
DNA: TGTGCCAGTAGTACAGGGACAGGGGTTTCCAATCAGCCCCAGCATTTT

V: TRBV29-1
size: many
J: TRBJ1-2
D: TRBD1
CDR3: CSVGQGQGYTF
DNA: TGCAGCGTTGGACAGGGGCAAGGCTACACCTTC

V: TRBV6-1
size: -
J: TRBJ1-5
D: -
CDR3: CASTSGNQPQHF
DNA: TGTGCCAGCACGTCGGGCAATCAGCCCCAGCATTTT

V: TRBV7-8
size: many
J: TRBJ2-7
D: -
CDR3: CASSLMTSYEQYF
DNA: TGTGCCAGCAGCTTAATGACGTCCTACGAGCAGTACTTC

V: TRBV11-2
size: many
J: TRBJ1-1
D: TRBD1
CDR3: CASSFGQGYTEAFF
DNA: TGTGCCAGCAGCTTCGGACAGGGGTACACTGAAGCTTTCTTT

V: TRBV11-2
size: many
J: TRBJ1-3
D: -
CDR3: CASSLDVNTIYF
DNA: TGTGCCAGCAGCTTAGATGTAAACACCATATATTTT

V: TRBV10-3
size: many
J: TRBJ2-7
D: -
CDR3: CAIRTAGPGAYEQYF
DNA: TGTGCCATCAGGACCGCCGGGCCGGGAGCCTACGAGCAGTACTTC

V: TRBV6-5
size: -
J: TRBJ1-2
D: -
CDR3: CASSFRQRPNYGYTF
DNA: TGTGCCAGCAGTTTTCGACAGAGACCTAACTATGGCTACACCTTC

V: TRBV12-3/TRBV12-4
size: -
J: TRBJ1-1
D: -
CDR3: CASTTRSRNTEAFF
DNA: TGTGCCAGCACCACCCGGTCGAGGAACACTGAAGCTTTCTTT

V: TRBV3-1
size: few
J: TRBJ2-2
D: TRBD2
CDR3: CASSQVASGANTGELFF
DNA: TGTGCCAGCAGCCAAGTGGCTAGCGGGGCGAACACCGGGGAGCTGTTTTTT

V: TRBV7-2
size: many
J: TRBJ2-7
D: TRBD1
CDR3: CASRRPDRAYEQYF
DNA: TGTGCCAGCAGGCGCCCGGACAGGGCCTACGAGCAGTACTTC

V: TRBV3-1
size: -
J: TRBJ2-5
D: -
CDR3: CASSQRMAQETQYF
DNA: TGTGCCAGCAGCCAAAGGATGGCCCAAGAGACCCAGTACTTC

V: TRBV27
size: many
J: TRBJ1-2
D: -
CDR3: CASSLSRQRSTNYGYTF
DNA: TGTGCCAGCAGTTTATCTCGCCAGAGATCGACTAACTATGGCTACACCTTC

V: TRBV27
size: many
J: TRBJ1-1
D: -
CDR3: CASSLADGLSAFF
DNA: TGTGCCAGCAGTTTAGCAGACGGTCTATCAGCTTTCTTT

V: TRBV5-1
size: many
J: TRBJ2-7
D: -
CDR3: CASSPWTEAYEQYF
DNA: TGCGCCAGCAGCCCGTGGACAGAAGCCTACGAGCAGTACTTC

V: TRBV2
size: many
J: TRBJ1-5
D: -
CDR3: CASRAAHVSNQPQHF
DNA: TGTGCCAGCAGGGCAGCACATGTAAGCAATCAGCCCCAGCATTTT